These T cell receptor beta chains were read from a single sample in a study of response to subunit inactivated influenza vaccine. TCRdb ran MiXCR on the RT-PCR reads and lists one entry per CDR3 protein. The sample lists approximately 500,000 distinct CDR3 sequences; approximately 24% were seen once. The data were also submitted as part of a second study, on T cells expressing NK-cell markers.

The material was CD4+ T cells sorted from PBMCs, obtained 11 to 12 days after vaccination. The receptors shown here come from a man aged 45 to 65 who received an inactivated influenza vaccine. The CDR3 runs from the conserved cysteine through the conserved F or W. D genes are given only for firm matches. Size tells how often a clone was seen (once, few, many) or the class of an expanded clone, and some rows leave it out.

>-|TRBJ1-5|-|TRBV4-1
TGCGCCAGCAGCCAAGTGGGGGGGGGCAATCAGCCCCAGCATTTT
CASSQVGGGNQPQHF
>few|TRBJ2-3|-|TRBV4-3
TGCGCCAGCCTAGGAACCTACTTAGGATGGCCCACAGATACGCAGTATTTT
CASLGTYLGWPTDTQYF
>few|TRBJ2-3|-|TRBV7-2
TGTGCCAGCAGCTTAAATGCAGATACGCAGTATTTT
CASSLNADTQYF
>-|TRBJ2-5|-|TRBV2
TGTGCCAGCATCAGGGACGGAACGGTCCAAGAGACCCAGTACTTC
CASIRDGTVQETQYF
>-|TRBJ2-5|-|TRBV7-8
TGTGCCAGCAGTACCTTGTTAGGGGCGGAGACCCAGTACTTC
CASSTLLGAETQYF
>-|TRBJ1-1|-|TRBV4-2
TGTGCCAGCAGCCCCCAAGGCGGGGTTCCAAACACTGAAGCTTTCTTT
CASSPQGGVPNTEAFF
>many|TRBJ2-2|TRBD1|TRBV24-1
TGTGCCACCAGTGGCGCAGGGGGCTTCACCGGGGAGCTGTTTTTT
CATSGAGGFTGELFF
>-|TRBJ2-2|TRBD1|TRBV7-3
TGTGCCAGCAGCTTATCCGGGACAGGGGGCAACGGGGAGCTGTTTTTT
CASSLSGTGGNGELFF
>few|TRBJ2-7|TRBD2|TRBV20-1
TGCAGTGCTATCCGGAGGGACTATTCCTACGAGCAGTACTTC
CSAIRRDYSYEQYF
>few|TRBJ2-1|TRBD2|TRBV6-2/TRBV6-3
TGTGCCAGCAGTCTAGGACTAGCTAGTGAGCAGTTCTTC
CASSLGLASEQFF
>many|TRBJ1-2|-|TRBV4-2
TGTGCCAGCAGCCAAGAGAAAACTCCTAACTATGGCTACACCTTC
CASSQEKTPNYGYTF
>-|TRBJ2-3|-|TRBV4-2
TGTGCCAGCAGCCCGGAGGGAGCGGATACGCAGTATTTT
CASSPEGADTQYF
>-|TRBJ2-2|TRBD2|TRBV19
TGTGCCACCTGGACTAGCGGGAACACCGGGGAGCTGTTTTTT
CATWTSGNTGELFF
>few|TRBJ1-1|-|TRBV12-3/TRBV12-4
TGTGCCAGCAGTTTAGAGGGACTAGCCTTTTTCTTT
CASSLEGLAFFF
>-|TRBJ2-5|-|TRBV20-1
TGCAGTGCCATATTCCCGACAAACCAAGAGACCCAGTACTTC
CSAIFPTNQETQYF
>-|TRBJ1-2|-|TRBV4-3
TGCGCCAGCAGCCAAGAACCCGGGACATTAAGTGGCTACACCTTC
CASSQEPGTLSGYTF
>-|TRBJ2-2|-|TRBV19
TGTGCCAGTAGTATGCCACCACATTACACCGGGGAGCTGTTTTTT
CASSMPPHYTGELFF
>-|TRBJ2-1|TRBD2|TRBV7-9
TGTGCCAGCAGCTCTTGGTCCGGGACTATTGAGCAGTTCTTC
CASSSWSGTIEQFF
>-|TRBJ2-3|TRBD2|TRBV12-3/TRBV12-4
TGTGCCAGCAGTTTGAGACTAGCGGGAGGCACAGATACGCAGTATTTT
CASSLRLAGGTDTQYF
>-|TRBJ2-3|-|TRBV7-9
TGTGCCAGCAGCTTGGACCTGTTCAGCGGCCACGTTACGCAGTATTTT
CASSLDLFSGHVTQYF
>few|TRBJ1-6|-|TRBV20-1
TGCAGTGCTAGAGAGGGAATCTGGGATAATTCACCCCTCCACTTT
CSAREGIWDNSPLHF
>-|TRBJ1-2|TRBD1|TRBV7-9
TGTGCCAGCAGCGCCCTACAGGGGGGTGGCTACACCTTC
CASSALQGGGYTF
>-|TRBJ1-4|TRBD1|TRBV11-2
TGTGCCAGCAGCTTAGAGACAGGGGGCATGGGTACTAATGAAAAACTGTTTTTT
CASSLETGGMGTNEKLFF
>-|TRBJ2-1|-|TRBV7-9
TGTGCCAGCAGCTTAAAGCTCCCTCCCCCTTACAATGAGCAGTTCTTC
CASSLKLPPPYNEQFF
>few|TRBJ1-4|-|TRBV5-1
TGCGCCAGCAAGGGTGGGGGGAATGAAAAACTGTTTTTT
CASKGGGNEKLFF
>few|TRBJ2-3|TRBD2|TRBV5-1
TGCGCCAGCAGCTTGGGGGCTAGCGGGGGGGCCGGCACAGATACGCAGTATTTT
CASSLGASGGAGTDTQYF
>few|TRBJ1-5|TRBD1|TRBV12-3/TRBV12-4
TGTGCCAGCAGTTTCCTTGGACAGGGTGGGCGCAATCAGCCCCAGCATTTT
CASSFLGQGGRNQPQHF
>few|TRBJ1-6|-|TRBV10-3
TGTGCCATCAGAGAAGGACAGAATAATTCACCCCTCCACTTT
CAIREGQNNSPLHF
>few|TRBJ1-2|-|TRBV30
TGTGCCTGGAGCGGCGGGACCTATGGCTACACCTTC
CAWSGGTYGYTF
>-|TRBJ2-2|TRBD1|TRBV2
TGTGCCAGCAGAGGGACAGGGAAGCGCGCGAACACCGGGGAGCTGTTTTTT
CASRGTGKRANTGELFF
>-|TRBJ2-7|-|TRBV21-1
TGTGCCAGCAGCAAAGAAGGGACTAAGAGGAGGTACGAGCAGTACTTC
CASSKEGTKRRYEQYF
>-|TRBJ2-1|TRBD2|TRBV5-1
TGCGCCAGCAGCCCCGTAGCGGGAGCCGCCGGCAATGAGCAGTTCTTC
CASSPVAGAAGNEQFF
>-|TRBJ2-7|TRBD2|TRBV5-1
TGCGCCAGCAGCTTCAGCGGGAGGGCGCTGGAGCAGTACTTC
CASSFSGRALEQYF
>few|TRBJ2-1|TRBD2|TRBV4-3
TGCGCCAGCAGCCAAGAAGGCGGGAGGGCCTACAATGAGCAGTTCTTC
CASSQEGGRAYNEQFF
>few|TRBJ1-4|-|TRBV4-2
TGTGCCAGCAGCCAGTTCGGGGGGCAAAAGTCTAATGAAAAACTGTTTTTT
CASSQFGGQKSNEKLFF
>-|TRBJ1-2|-|TRBV28
TGTGCCAGCAGTAACAGCCGGTCTCGCTATGGCTACACCTTC
CASSNSRSRYGYTF
>-|TRBJ2-1|-|TRBV3-1
TGTGCCAGCAGCCAAGATGGCGGGGGCACCAGGGTACCTCCATACAATGAGCAGTTCTTC
CASSQDGGGTRVPPYNEQFF
>-|TRBJ1-1|-|TRBV20-1
TGCAGTGCTAGAGGCGAGGGAAGGACTGAAGCTTTCTTT
CSARGEGRTEAFF
>few|TRBJ2-1|TRBD1|TRBV24-1
TGTGCCACCAGTGATTGCGGACAGGGGAATTGCGATGAGCAGTTCTTC
CATSDCGQGNCDEQFF
>few|TRBJ2-3|TRBD2|TRBV28
TGTGCCAGCCAAACCGGACTAGAGGCTGGCACAGATACGCAGTATTTT
CASQTGLEAGTDTQYF
>-|TRBJ2-4|-|TRBV28
TGTGCCAGCAGTTTGATGGGATCTTTAGCCAAAAACATTCAGTACTTC
CASSLMGSLAKNIQYF
>few|TRBJ1-4|-|TRBV20-1
TGCAGTGCTAGTAATGAAATTGAAGTAAAACTGTTTTTT
CSASNEIEVKLFF